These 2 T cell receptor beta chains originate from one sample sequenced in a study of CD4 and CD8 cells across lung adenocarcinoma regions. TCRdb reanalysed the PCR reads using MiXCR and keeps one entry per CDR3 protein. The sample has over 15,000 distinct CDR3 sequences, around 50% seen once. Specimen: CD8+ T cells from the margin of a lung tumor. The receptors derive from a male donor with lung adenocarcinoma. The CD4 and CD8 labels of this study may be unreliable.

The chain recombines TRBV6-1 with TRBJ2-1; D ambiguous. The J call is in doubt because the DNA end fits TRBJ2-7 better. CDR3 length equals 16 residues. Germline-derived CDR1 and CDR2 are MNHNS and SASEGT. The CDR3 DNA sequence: TGTGCCAGCAGTGGCACGTGGGCTGTGGGCACCAATGCGCAGTACTTC. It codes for CASSGTWAVGTNAQYF.

The CDR3 coding sequence is TGTGCCAGCGGGACCGGGACTAGCGTCGATGAGCAGTTCTTC. Translation gives CASGTGTSVDEQFF. The gene calls are TRBV11-3 and TRBJ2-1; 10 nucleotides match TRBD2. Germline trimming cut 8 bases from V and 8 bases from J; bases unmatched to any gene: 9. This CDR3 comprises 14 residues. Germline CDR1 is SGHNT and CDR2 is YENEEA.